This TCR beta chain emerged from a study of T cells in Graves' hyperthyroidism and ophthalmopathy. This clonotype was counted only a few times. This CDR3 has 15 amino acids. The germline V and J ends were trimmed by 5 bases and 3 bases, with 17 bases remaining between them. Germline CDR1 LGHDT, CDR2 YNNKEL (reference sequence). Researchers took RNA transcripts and amplified the TCR beta CDR3 regions from them. The HTBI primer set was used in a first-round RT-PCR of the TCR CDR3. MiXCR was run by TCRdb on the multiplex PCR reads, yielding one entry per CDR3 protein. This repertoire shows roughly 660,000 distinct CDR3 sequences, 15% to 20% found once; its top ten account for 15% to 17%. Researchers defined stable Graves' hyperthyroidism as no ophthalmopathy progression within 18 months. Fresh 10 ml peripheral blood yielded PBMCs.

The sequence was obtained from a man between 45 and 60 years old with Graves' hyperthyroidism. The chain is built from TRBV3-1 and TRBJ2-7; D gene unclear. The sample consisted of blood. CDR3 coding DNA: TGTGCCAGCAGCTTAGATGTTGGTACCCTCTACGAGCAGTACTTC. Translated, it gives CASSLDVGTLYEQYF.